Presented here are 30 T cell receptor beta chains from one specimen sequenced in a study of Ad26.COV2.S vaccination and SARS-CoV-2 variants. The method was immunoSEQ multiplex PCR; TCRdb's version includes in-frame clones alone and lacks a portion of them. The table includes about 350,000 clones, 70% to 90% detected once. Treatment specified: approximately 18 received Ad26.COV2.S at low or high dose, single or two shots; several received placebo; per-sample allocation not given. Sample collection was performed on day 63 after the first vaccine or placebo injection. Source: peripheral blood, taken in a trial of Ad26.COV2.S vaccine versus placebo. The receptors originated from a person aged 18-60 years who received the Ad26.COV2.S COVID-19 vaccine or a placebo.

The gene calls are TRBV14 and TRBJ1-2; 11 bases agree with TRBD1. With V trimmed by 4 bases and J by 5 bases, 12 bases remained unmatched. The germline CDR1 and CDR2 sequences are SGHDN and FVKESK. This CDR3 comprises 17 residues. This CDR3 reads CASSPLGQGVYGYGYTF. DNA of the CDR3: TGTGCCAGCAGCCCCCTGGGACAGGGGGTCTATGGGTATGGCTACACCTTC.

The chain is built from TRBV7-2 and TRBJ2-1; 10 bases align to TRBD2. The CDR3 contains 15 residues. Germline V lookup: CDR1 SGHTA, CDR2 FQGNSA. Germline trimming cut 5 bases from V and 7 bases from J; bases unmatched to any gene: 8. Here the CDR3 DNA reads TGTGCCAGCAGCGAACCAGCGGGAGGGTTGAATGAGCAGTTCTTC. It translates to CASSEPAGGLNEQFF.

The V gene is TRBV6-5, the J gene TRBJ1-1, with TRBD1 matching 11 bases. V lost 7 bases, J lost 11 bases, and 12 bases stayed unmatched. CDR1 and CDR2 (germline): MNHEY, SVGAGI. CDR3 length: 14 amino acids. CDR3 region: CASTRAGQGAFAFF. The CDR3 nucleotides read TGTGCCAGCACCAGAGCCGGACAGGGGGCTTTTGCTTTCTTT.

The V call is TRBV9, the J call TRBJ1-2; 9 bases agree with TRBD1. Germline values: CDR1 SGDLS, CDR2 YYNGEE. The V gene end was trimmed by 4 bases and the J gene end by 8 bases; junction bases not matched to a gene: 15. The CDR3 loop spans 16 amino acids. The CDR3 DNA sequence: TGTGCCAGCAGCCCTCAAGGGACAGGGACCCTATGGGGCTACACCTTC. Amino acid sequence: CASSPQGTGTLWGYTF.

This sequence joins TRBV6-2 or TRBV6-3 and TRBJ2-7, with TRBD1 identical over 8 bases. The germline CDR1 and CDR2 sequences are MNHEY and SVGEGT. The CDR3 loop spans 13 amino acids. V shed 4 bases, J shed 4 bases, and the junction held 3 bases outside the gene matches. Written as DNA, the CDR3 is TGTGCCAGCAGTTGGGACAGGCCGTACGAGCAGTACTTC. Translation: CASSWDRPYEQYF.

The rearrangement uses TRBV11-1 and TRBJ2-2, with 9 bases matching TRBD2. Trimming took 5 bases from V and 4 from J; bases not matched to a gene: 5. The CDR3 extends over 15 amino acids. Germline V gene sequence: CDR1 SGHAT, CDR2 FQDESV (reference sequence). This CDR3 reads CASSLSGGPTGELFF. The CDR3 DNA reads TGTGCCAGCAGCCTTAGCGGGGGACCCACCGGGGAGCTGTTTTTT.

The chain links TRBV9 to TRBJ2-1; 14 positions match TRBD2. The CDR3 covers 19 residues. Germline V gives CDR1 SGDLS, CDR2 YYNGEE. Trimming removed 3 bases from V and 1 base from J; junction bases left unmatched: 9. The CDR3, as DNA: TGTGCCAGCAGCGATCCGACTAGCGGGGGGGCCGGATCCTACAATGAGCAGTTCTTC. It codes for CASSDPTSGGAGSYNEQFF.

In its sample, this clone was seen once. The gene calls are TRBV6-5 and TRBJ2-3, with a possible D match to TRBD1 (6 bases). The V gene's germline CDR1 is MNHEY and CDR2 SVGAGI. The CDR3 is 14 amino acids. V gave up 0 bases and J gave up 4 bases, with 8 bases separating them. The CDR3 is CASSYSDSADTQYF. CDR3 DNA sequence: TGTGCCAGCAGTTACTCGGACAGCGCAGATACGCAGTATTTT.

The rearrangement uses TRBV7-9 and TRBJ1-3, with TRBD1 as a possible D gene (5 bases). Germline CDR1 is SEHNR and CDR2 is FQNEAQ (reference sequence). V shed 8 bases and J shed 2 bases, with 22 bases lying between them. CDR3 length: 17 amino acids. CDR3 region: CASRLIQDGAPGNTIYF. CDR3 nucleotide sequence: TGTGCCAGCCGTCTCATACAGGACGGGGCGCCTGGAAACACCATATATTTT.

V usage is TRBV7-9 and J usage is TRBJ2-2; D is perhaps TRBD2 (5 bases). Trimming took off 4 bases at V and 3 bases at J, with 12 bases between the two ends. The CDR3 sequence is 15 residues long. CDR1 and CDR2 from the germline V gene are SEHNR and FQNEAQ (reference sequence). The CDR3 bases are TGTGCCAGCAGCTCCCGTCGGGGTGACACCGGGGAGCTGTTTTTT. Translated: CASSSRRGDTGELFF. The whole variable domain, filled in from reference TRBV7-9 and TRBJ2-2, reads DTGVSQNPRHKITKRGQNVTFRCDPISEHNRLYWYRQTLGQGPEFLTYFQNEAQLEKSRLLSDRFSAERPKGSFSTLEIQRTEQGDSAMYLCASSSRRGDTGELFFGEGSRLTVL.

The genes are TRBV6-6 and TRBJ1-6; 9 nucleotides line up with TRBD1. V gave up 6 bases and J gave up 9 bases; unmatched junction bases: 6. CDR3 size: 14 residues. Germline V gene lookup returns CDR1 MNHNY and CDR2 SVGAGI (reference sequence). Here the CDR3 DNA reads TGTGCCAGCAGCCCACAGGGGGCGGGTTCACCCCTCCACTTT. Protein: CASSPQGAGSPLHF.

This clone was counted once. The chain carries TRBV5-1 and TRBJ1-2; a possible D gene is TRBD1 (6 bases). Trimming removed 4 bases at V and 5 bases at J, with 15 bases between. Germline CDR1 is SGHRS and CDR2 is YFSETQ. CDR3 size: 14 residues. The CDR3 nucleotides read TGCGCCAGCAGCGGGGGGCAGTCCCTTTATGGCTACACCTTC. Amino acids: CASSGGQSLYGYTF.

The V call is TRBV27, the J call TRBJ2-1; perhaps D is TRBD1 or TRBD2 (6 bases each). The CDR3 extends over 12 amino acids. The germline CDR1 and CDR2 sequences are MNHEY and SMNVEV (reference sequence). V was trimmed by 6 bases and J by 9 bases, leaving 12 bases between them. In DNA, the CDR3 is TGTGCCAGCAGCCTGGGGGGCCTTGAGCAGTTCTTC. Translated, it gives CASSLGGLEQFF.

The V gene is TRBV30, the J gene TRBJ2-7; tentative D call: TRBD1 (5 bases). CDR1 is GTSNPN, CDR2 SVGIG, per germline (reference sequence). Trimming removed 3 bases from V and 6 bases from J, with 12 bases in between. This CDR3 spans 12 amino acids. The CDR3 nucleotides read TGTGCCTGGAGCGGAACAGGAATCGAGCAGTACTTC. The encoded protein is CAWSGTGIEQYF. Full variable domain (outside the CDR3, taken from reference TRBV30 and TRBJ2-7): SQTIHQWPATLVQPVGSPLSLECTVEGTSNPNLYWYRQAAGRGLQLLFYSVGIGQISSEVPQNLSASRPQDRQFILSSKKLLLSDSGFYLCAWSGTGIEQYFGPGTRLTVT.

The chain is built from TRBV28 and TRBJ1-6; TRBD1 matches 9 bases. CDR3 length: 17 residues. Trimming took 7 bases from V and 6 from J; bases not matched to a gene: 13. Germline CDR1 MDHEN, CDR2 SYDVKM. The CDR3 nucleotides are TGTGCCAGCATCAACACCGCCGGGACAGGGACTAATTCACCCCTCCACTTT. Encoded protein: CASINTAGTGTNSPLHF.

The rearrangement links TRBV7-6 to TRBJ2-5, with 9 bases matching TRBD2. Germline assignment: CDR1 SGHVS and CDR2 FNYEAQ. CDR3 length: 13 amino acids. Losses at the gene ends were 1 base for V and 13 bases for J; bases not matched to a gene: 7. CDR3 protein: CASSLGSSGGPYF. The CDR3 nucleotides are TGTGCCAGCAGCTTAGGCAGTAGCGGGGGCCCGTACTTC.

V and J are TRBV18 and TRBJ1-1, with a tentative D call TRBD1 (6 bases). V was pared by 0 bases and J by 4 bases, with 24 bases between. In germline, CDR1 is KGHSH, CDR2 LQKENI. The CDR3 extends over 19 amino acids. CDR3: CASSPPVGLGGGIFTEAFF. CDR3 DNA: TGTGCCAGCTCACCACCCGTCGGGCTGGGGGGCGGTATCTTCACTGAAGCTTTCTTT. Using reference TRBV18 and TRBJ1-1 for the parts outside the CDR3, the full variable domain is NAGVMQNPRHLVRRRGQEARLRCSPMKGHSHVYWYRQLPEEGLKFMVYLQKENIIDESGMPKERFSAEFPKEGPSILRIQQVVRGDSAAYFCASSPPVGLGGGIFTEAFFGQGTRLTVV.

The chain links TRBV5-4 to TRBJ2-1; 8 bases line up with TRBD2. Germline trimming cut 0 bases from V and 4 bases from J; bases unmatched to any gene: 3. Germline CDR1 reads SGHNT; CDR2 reads YYREEE (reference sequence). The CDR3 is 15 residues long. CDR3 coding DNA: TGTGCCAGCAGCTTGGAAAGCGGGAGATACAATGAGCAGTTCTTC. Protein sequence: CASSLESGRYNEQFF.

A few counts support this clone. The CDR3 sequence is CASSLSMDSPLHF. For the CDR3, the DNA is TGTGCCAGCAGTTTATCGATGGACTCACCCCTCCACTTT. V usage is TRBV27 and J usage is TRBJ1-6; D unclear. CDR3 length equals 13 residues. Germline CDR1 MNHEY, CDR2 SMNVEV (reference sequence). The V end lost 0 bases, the J end lost 10 bases, and 7 bases lay between the germline ends.

The chain couples TRBV2 to TRBJ1-6; 7 bases agree with TRBD1. This CDR3 region has 15 residues. With V trimmed by 5 bases and J by 10 bases, 11 bases remained unmatched. Germline V gives CDR1 SNHLY, CDR2 FYNNEI. This CDR3 is CASSPTGRARSPLHF. CDR3 in DNA: TGTGCCAGCAGTCCGACAGGGAGGGCTCGGTCACCCCTCCACTTT.

The chain uses TRBV28 and TRBJ1-2; the match to TRBD1 covers 8 bases. The CDR3 has 13 amino acids. In germline, CDR1 is MDHEN, CDR2 SYDVKM. V was clipped by 7 bases and J by 3 bases; unmatched bases: 4. The CDR3 DNA is TGTGCCAGCACCCTACAGGGGGACTATGGCTACACCTTC. It specifies CASTLQGDYGYTF.

The rearrangement joins TRBV4-1 to TRBJ2-1, with 10 bases matching TRBD2. Germline CDR1 MGHRA, CDR2 YSYEKL. CDR3 length equals 15 residues. V dropped 4 bases and J dropped 9; count of bases not matched to a gene: 9. CDR3 region: CASSPMSGRGFEQFF. In DNA, the CDR3 is TGCGCCAGCAGCCCGATGAGCGGGAGGGGTTTTGAGCAGTTCTTC.

V and J are TRBV7-9 and TRBJ1-5, with TRBD1 identical over 7 bases. V lost 5 bases, J lost 4 bases, and 2 bases stayed unmatched. Germline V gives CDR1 SEHNR, CDR2 FQNEAQ (reference sequence). This CDR3 comprises 13 residues. For the CDR3, the DNA is TGTGCCAGCAGCCTACAGGGGAATCAGCCCCAGCATTTT. This codes for CASSLQGNQPQHF. Complete variable domain (other parts from reference TRBV7-9 and TRBJ1-5): DTGVSQNPRHKITKRGQNVTFRCDPISEHNRLYWYRQTLGQGPEFLTYFQNEAQLEKSRLLSDRFSAERPKGSFSTLEIQRTEQGDSAMYLCASSLQGNQPQHFGDGTRLSIL.

The chain uses TRBV2 and TRBJ2-5; 7 bases line up with TRBD2. CDR1 SNHLY and CDR2 FYNNEI come from the germline V gene. With V trimmed by 3 bases and J by 5 bases, 9 bases remained unmatched. This CDR3 comprises 15 residues. CDR3 loop: CASSEGNSGLETQYF. CDR3 coding DNA: TGTGCCAGCAGTGAGGGGAATAGCGGGTTGGAGACCCAGTACTTC.

The chain recombines TRBV5-8 with TRBJ2-3; 9 nucleotides agree with TRBD2. CDR1 and CDR2 from the germline V gene are SGHTS and YDEGEE. The junction had 15 bases not matched to a gene; V was cut back by 10 bases and J by 0 bases. The CDR3 extends over 17 amino acids. The CDR3 coding sequence is TGTGCCTGTACCTCCGGGACTAGCAGCACTAGCACAGATACGCAGTATTTT. Its protein product is CACTSGTSSTSTDTQYF.

The CDR3 region is CASSSTGTNTGELFF. CDR3 DNA: TGTGCCAGCAGTTCCACAGGGACCAACACCGGGGAGCTGTTTTTT. The chain combines TRBV28 with TRBJ2-2, with a possible D match to TRBD1 (6 bases). CDR3 size: 15 residues. Germline values: CDR1 MDHEN, CDR2 SYDVKM. Trimming removed 4 bases from V and 2 bases from J, with 11 bases in between. Drawing the rest from reference TRBV28 and TRBJ2-2, the complete variable domain is DVKVTQSSRYLVKRTGEKVFLECVQDMDHENMFWYRQDPGLGLRLIYFSYDVKMKEKGDIPEGYSVSREKKERFSLILESASTNQTSMYLCASSSTGTNTGELFFGEGSRLTVL.

The gene calls are TRBV11-3 and TRBJ1-1; D uncertain. The CDR3 contains 14 residues. Trimming removed 8 bases at V and 2 bases at J, with 15 bases between. Germline loops: CDR1 SGHNT, CDR2 YENEEA. CDR3 bases: TGTGCCAGCCGAGGGCGCACATCTAACACTGAAGCTTTCTTT. Residues: CASRGRTSNTEAFF.

This chain connects TRBV2 to TRBJ2-3; D is uncertain. The CDR3 is made up of 15 amino acids. The germline V and J ends were trimmed by 6 bases and 0 bases, with 13 bases remaining between them. Germline lookup yields CDR1 SNHLY and CDR2 FYNNEI. The CDR3 protein is CASRDRLTSTDTQYF. The DNA for the CDR3 is TGTGCCAGCAGGGACCGACTCACTAGCACAGATACGCAGTATTTT.

The V and J genes are TRBV28 and TRBJ1-1, with 7 bases fitting TRBD1. Unmatched junction bases numbered 10, after V lost 10 bases and J lost 5 bases. The germline CDR1 and CDR2 sequences are MDHEN and SYDVKM. The CDR3 consists of 13 residues. The DNA of the CDR3 is TGTGCCACCCTGCCGACAGGGTATACTGAAGCTTTCTTT. As protein: CATLPTGYTEAFF.

In regard to this clone: An end of the junction does not agree with germline; a read error may underlie this. The rearrangement joins TRBV10-2 to TRBJ1-5; TRBD1 is a possible D gene (5 bases). Germline lookup yields CDR1 WSHSY and CDR2 SAAADI. The CDR3 is 15 residues long. CDR3: CASREYGGYNQPQHF. As DNA, the CDR3 is TGCGCCAGCAGGGAGTATGGGGGATACAATCAGCCCCAGCATTTT.